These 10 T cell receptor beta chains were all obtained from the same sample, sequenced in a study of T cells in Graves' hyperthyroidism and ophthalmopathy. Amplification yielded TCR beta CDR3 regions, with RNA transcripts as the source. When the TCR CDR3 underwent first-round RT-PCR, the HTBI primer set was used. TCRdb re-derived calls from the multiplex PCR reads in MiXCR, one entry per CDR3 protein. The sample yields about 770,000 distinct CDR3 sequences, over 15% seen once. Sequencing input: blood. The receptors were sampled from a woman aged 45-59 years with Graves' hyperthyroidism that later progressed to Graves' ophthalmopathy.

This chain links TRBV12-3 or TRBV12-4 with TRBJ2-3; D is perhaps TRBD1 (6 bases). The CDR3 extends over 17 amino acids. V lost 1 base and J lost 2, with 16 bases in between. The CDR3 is CASSLGPRGHTTDTQYF. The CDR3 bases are TGTGCCAGCAGTTTAGGTCCCAGGGGTCACACCACAGATACGCAGTATTTT.

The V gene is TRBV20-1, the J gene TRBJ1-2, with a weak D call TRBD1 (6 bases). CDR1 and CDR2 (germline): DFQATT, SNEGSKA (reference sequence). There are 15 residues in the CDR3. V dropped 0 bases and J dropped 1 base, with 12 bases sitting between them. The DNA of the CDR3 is TGCAGTGCTAGAGATCACGGGGGCGGTAACTATGGCTACACCTTC. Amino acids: CSARDHGGGNYGYTF.

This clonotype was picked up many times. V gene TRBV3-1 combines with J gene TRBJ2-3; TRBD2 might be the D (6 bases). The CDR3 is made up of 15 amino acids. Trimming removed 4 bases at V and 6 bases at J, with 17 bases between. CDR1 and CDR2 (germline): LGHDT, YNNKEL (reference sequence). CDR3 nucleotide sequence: TGTGCCAGCAGCCGAGAACTAGCAGTTATGGATACGCAGTATTTT. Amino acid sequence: CASSRELAVMDTQYF.

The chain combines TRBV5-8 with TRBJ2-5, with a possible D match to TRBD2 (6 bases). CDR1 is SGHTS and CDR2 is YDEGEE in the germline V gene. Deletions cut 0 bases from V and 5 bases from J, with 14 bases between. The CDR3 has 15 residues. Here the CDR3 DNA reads TGTGCCAGCAGCTTGGAATGGGGGGTGAAGGAGACCCAGTACTTC. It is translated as CASSLEWGVKETQYF.

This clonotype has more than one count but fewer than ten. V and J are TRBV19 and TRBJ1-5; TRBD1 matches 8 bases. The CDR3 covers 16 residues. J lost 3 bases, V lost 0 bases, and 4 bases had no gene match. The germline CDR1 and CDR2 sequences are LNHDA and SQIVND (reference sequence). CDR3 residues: CASSIDPGGLNQPQHF. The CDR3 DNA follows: TGTGCCAGTAGTATAGATCCAGGGGGCCTCAATCAGCCCCAGCATTTT.

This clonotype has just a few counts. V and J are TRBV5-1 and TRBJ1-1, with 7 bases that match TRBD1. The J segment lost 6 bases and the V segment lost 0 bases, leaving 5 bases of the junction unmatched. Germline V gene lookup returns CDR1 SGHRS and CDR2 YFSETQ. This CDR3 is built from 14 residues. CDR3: CASSLEGGTAEAFF. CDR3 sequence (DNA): TGCGCCAGCAGCTTGGAAGGGGGCACCGCTGAAGCTTTCTTT.

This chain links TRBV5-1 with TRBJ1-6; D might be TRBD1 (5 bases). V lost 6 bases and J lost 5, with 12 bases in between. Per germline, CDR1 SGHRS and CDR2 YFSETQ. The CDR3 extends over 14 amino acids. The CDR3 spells CASTPGQNNSPLHF. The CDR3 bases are TGCGCCAGCACCCCGGGGCAGAATAATTCACCCCTCCACTTT.

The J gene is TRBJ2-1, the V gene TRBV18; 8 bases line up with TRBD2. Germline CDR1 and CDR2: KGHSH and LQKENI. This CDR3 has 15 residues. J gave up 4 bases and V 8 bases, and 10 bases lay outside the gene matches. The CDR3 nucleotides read TGTGCCAGCAGCCAGAGCGGGGGCTCATACAATGAGCAGTTCTTC. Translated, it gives CASSQSGGSYNEQFF.

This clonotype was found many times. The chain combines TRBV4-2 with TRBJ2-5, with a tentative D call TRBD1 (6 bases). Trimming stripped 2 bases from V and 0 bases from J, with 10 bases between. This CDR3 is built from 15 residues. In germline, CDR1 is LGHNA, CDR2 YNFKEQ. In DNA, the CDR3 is TGTGCCAGCAGCCAAACCCAGGGGAACCAAGAGACCCAGTACTTC. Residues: CASSQTQGNQETQYF.

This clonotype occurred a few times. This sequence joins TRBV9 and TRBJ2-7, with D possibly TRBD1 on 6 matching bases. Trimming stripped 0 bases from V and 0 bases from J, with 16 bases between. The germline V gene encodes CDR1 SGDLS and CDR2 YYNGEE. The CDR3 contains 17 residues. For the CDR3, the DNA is TGTGCCAGCAGCGTAGTTTCGGGACAAGGGAACTCCTACGAGCAGTACTTC. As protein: CASSVVSGQGNSYEQYF. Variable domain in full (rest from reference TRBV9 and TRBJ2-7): DSGVTQTPKHLITATGQRVTLRCSPRSGDLSVYWYQQSLDQGLQFLIQYYNGEERAKGNILERFSAQQFPDLHSELNLSSLELGDSALYFCASSVVSGQGNSYEQYFGPGTRLTVT.